Listed here are 27 T cell receptor beta chains from one sample, sequenced in a study of T cell repertoires in cytomegalovirus infection. TCRdb analysed the reads with MiXCR anew, one entry per CDR3 protein. The sample lists fewer than 550,000 distinct CDR3 sequences, around 11% occurring once. Sequenced sample: PBMCs. The receptor source for this set is a human donor in good health (CMV status not recorded). Some clones in this sample may be carry-over from other donors' samples.

This clonotype was seen only a few times. The chain uses TRBV19 and TRBJ1-6; possibly TRBD1 for D (6 bases). CDR3 length: 15 residues. CDR1 is LNHDA, CDR2 SQIVND, per germline (reference sequence). The V end lost 4 bases, the J end lost 6 bases, and 13 bases lay between the germline ends. In nucleotides, the CDR3 is TGTGCCAGTAGTAACGCCAGGGGCGGTAATTCACCCCTCCACTTT. The encoded protein is CASSNARGGNSPLHF.

This clonotype was recorded many times. J is TRBJ1-1 and V is TRBV12-3 or TRBV12-4, with D unclear. The V end lost 6 bases, the J end lost 10 bases, and 18 bases lay between the germline ends. The CDR3 consists of 13 residues. CDR3 bases: TGTGCCAGCAGCCAACGTCCGATCCTAGCAGCTTTCTTT. Amino acid sequence: CASSQRPILAAFF.

The chain recombines TRBV4-2 with TRBJ2-5; D may correspond to TRBD1 or TRBD2 (7 bases each). The CDR3 contains 17 residues. Germline V CDR1 and CDR2: LGHNA, YNFKEQ. Trimming shortened V by 2 bases and J by 5 bases, and 21 bases separated the two germline ends. CDR3 loop: CASSQFVGGGAEETQYF. The CDR3 DNA sequence: TGTGCCAGCAGCCAATTTGTGGGAGGGGGCGCGGAGGAGACCCAGTACTTC.

On this clonotype itself: A single base separates this from a much larger clone, so it may be a read error. The chain employs TRBV11-3 and TRBJ2-1, with 9 nucleotides matching TRBD1. The V gene end was trimmed by 7 bases and the J gene end by 1 base; junction bases not matched to a gene: 2. This CDR3 comprises 14 residues. Germline CDR1 SGHNT, CDR2 YENEEA. The CDR3, as DNA: TGTGCCAGCACCGGGACAGGGTCCTACAATGAGCAGTTCTTC. Protein product: CASTGTGSYNEQFF.

This clonotype has ten or more counts. The chain couples TRBV4-1 to TRBJ1-1, with D hard to call. The CDR3 runs to 15 residues. Germline values: CDR1 MGHRA, CDR2 YSYEKL. Trimming cost V 1 base and J 1 base, with 10 bases left between them. DNA for the CDR3: TGCGCCAGCAGCCAAGGTGTCAGCGGGAACACTGAAGCTTTCTTT. As protein: CASSQGVSGNTEAFF.

This clonotype has just a few counts. This chain links TRBV5-1 with TRBJ2-5; 11 positions agree with TRBD2. The length of the CDR3 is 16 residues. Germline values: CDR1 SGHRS, CDR2 YFSETQ. After removal of 0 bases from V and 3 bases from J, the junction contained 4 bases not matched to a gene. CDR3 DNA: TGCGCCAGCAGCTTGGTAGGGACTAGCGGTAAAGAGACCCAGTACTTC. As protein: CASSLVGTSGKETQYF.

The CDR3 sequence: CASSPGTLYQETQYF. CDR3 sequence (DNA): TGTGCCAGCAGCCCCGGGACGCTATATCAGGAGACCCAGTACTTC. J is TRBJ2-5 and V is TRBV14; D tentatively fits TRBD1 or TRBD2 (5 bases each). This CDR3 has 15 amino acids. V was clipped by 4 bases and J by 5 bases, with 17 bases between them. The germline gives CDR1 SGHDN, CDR2 FVKESK.

This clonotype has at least ten counts. The genes are TRBV5-1 and TRBJ2-3; the D gene is possibly TRBD1 (5 bases). V was trimmed by 4 bases and J by 1 base, leaving 16 bases between them. CDR3 size: 16 residues. Germline V gene sequence: CDR1 SGHRS, CDR2 YFSETQ. CDR3 sequence reads: CASSLQARPGTDTQYF. CDR3 coding DNA: TGCGCCAGCAGCCTACAGGCGCGGCCCGGCACAGATACGCAGTATTTT.

This clonotype was seen many times. This chain uses TRBV7-9 with TRBJ1-2; D unclear. This CDR3 is built from 14 residues. Germline CDR1 and CDR2: SEHNR and FQNEAQ (reference sequence). V gave up 1 base and J gave up 6 bases, with 12 bases separating them. The CDR3 bases are TGTGCCAGCAGCTTAGGGGCCCGAGGAGATGGCTACACCTTC. Protein: CASSLGARGDGYTF.

Ten or more counts support this clonotype. V and J are TRBV27 and TRBJ1-2; 7 bases agree with TRBD1. The J segment lost 0 bases and the V segment lost 3 bases, leaving 10 bases of the junction unmatched. The CDR3 sequence is 17 residues long. Germline CDR1 and CDR2: MNHEY and SMNVEV (reference sequence). CDR3 amino acids: CASSLRTGTTANYGYTF. The DNA of the CDR3 is TGTGCCAGCAGTTTGAGGACAGGAACGACGGCTAACTATGGCTACACCTTC.

This clonotype showed up many times. The gene calls are TRBV6-1 and TRBJ2-5; D may be TRBD1 (6 bases). V dropped 0 bases and J dropped 2 bases, with 10 bases sitting between them. The CDR3 loop spans 15 amino acids. Germline CDR1 reads MNHNS; CDR2 reads SASEGT. Here the CDR3 DNA reads TGTGCCAGCAGTGAAGCCGGACAGATACAAGAGACCCAGTACTTC. Translated: CASSEAGQIQETQYF.

This clonotype was observed at least ten times. J is TRBJ1-2 and V is TRBV27; 9 nucleotides line up with TRBD1. The germline V gene encodes CDR1 MNHEY and CDR2 SMNVEV (reference sequence). J was trimmed by 7 bases and V by 8 bases; bases with no gene match: 11. The CDR3 loop spans 14 amino acids. This CDR3 is CASAADRGVGGYTF. The CDR3 nucleotides are TGTGCCAGCGCAGCGGACAGGGGAGTAGGTGGCTACACCTTC.

This clonotype was recorded a few times. This chain connects TRBV5-4 to TRBJ2-3, with TRBD1 as a possible D gene (7 bases). V was clipped by 0 bases and J by 8 bases, with 25 bases between them. The CDR3 contains 18 residues. CDR1 is SGHNT, CDR2 YYREEE, per germline (reference sequence). The CDR3 region is CASSLGPESGQAGFTQYF. The CDR3 DNA is TGTGCCAGCAGCTTGGGGCCCGAATCAGGACAGGCGGGATTTACGCAGTATTTT.

This clonotype was seen at least ten times. The rearrangement joins TRBV19 to TRBJ2-1, with D perhaps matching TRBD2 (6 bases). With 9 bases removed from V and 10 bases from J, the gap between germline ends came to 16 bases. CDR3 length: 12 amino acids. CDR1 and CDR2 from the germline V gene are LNHDA and SQIVND (reference sequence). The chain's CDR3 is CASRRDAGEQFF. The CDR3 DNA reads TGTGCCAGCAGGAGGGACGCGGGGGAGCAGTTCTTC.

This clonotype appeared many times. The chain employs TRBV5-5 and TRBJ1-1, with D perhaps matching TRBD1 (6 bases). Germline V lookup: CDR1 SGHKS, CDR2 YYEKEE (reference sequence). Trimming took 1 base from V and 1 from J, leaving 8 bases between them. The CDR3 loop spans 14 amino acids. CDR3 sequence: CASSLLQGNTEAFF. In DNA, the CDR3 is TGTGCCAGCAGCTTGTTACAGGGGAACACTGAAGCTTTCTTT.

This clonotype was recorded a few times. The chain carries TRBV20-1 and TRBJ1-6, with 7 bases aligning to TRBD1. V was pared by 2 bases and J by 5 bases, with 12 bases of the junction left unmatched. CDR3 length: 17 residues. CDR1 is DFQATT and CDR2 is SNEGSKA in the germline V gene (reference sequence). CDR3 nucleotide sequence: TGCAGTGCTAGACCCCCAACAGGGGTATTAGATAATTCACCCCTCCACTTT. This translates into CSARPPTGVLDNSPLHF.

This clonotype was found a few times. This chain joins TRBV5-1 and TRBJ2-7; TRBD1 might be the D (8 bases). V shed 4 bases and J shed 6 bases, with 17 bases lying between them. The CDR3 length is 14 residues. The germline V gene encodes CDR1 SGHRS and CDR2 YFSETQ. The CDR3 sequence is CASSGGDRPSEQYF. CDR3 in DNA: TGCGCCAGCAGCGGGGGGGACAGGCCTAGCGAGCAGTACTTC. Full variable domain (missing parts from reference TRBV5-1 and TRBJ2-7): KAGVTQTPRYLIKTRGQQVTLSCSPISGHRSVSWYQQTPGQGLQFLFEYFSETQRNKGNFPGRFSGRQFSNSRSEMNVSTLELGDSALYLCASSGGDRPSEQYFGPGTRLTVT.

This clonotype appeared many times. This chain joins TRBV9 and TRBJ2-2; TRBD2 matches 7 bases. Trimming cost V 0 bases and J 6 bases; bases outside gene matches: 5. Per the germline V gene, CDR1 is SGDLS and CDR2 is YYNGEE. This CDR3 region has 15 residues. Here the CDR3 reads CASSVGGGVAGELFF. The CDR3 DNA sequence: TGTGCCAGCAGCGTAGGGGGGGGTGTCGCCGGGGAGCTGTTTTTT.

At least ten counts were recorded for this clonotype. This chain uses TRBV12-3 or TRBV12-4 with TRBJ1-2, with a weak D call TRBD1 (6 bases). This CDR3 is 16 amino acids long. V was trimmed by 5 bases and J by 11 bases, leaving 27 bases between them. The CDR3 DNA reads as TGTGCCAGCAGTGCACGGACAGCCTGGGGTGTTTTGAGTTACACCTTC. This gives the protein CASSARTAWGVLSYTF.

This clonotype has just a few counts. In nucleotides, the CDR3 is TGTGCCAGCTCACCAACGCAGGTCGGCCAGCCCCAGCATTTT. It yields the protein CASSPTQVGQPQHF. This chain connects TRBV18 to TRBJ1-5; D remains ambiguous. Trimming pared 2 bases from V and 7 bases from J, leaving 12 bases between. Germline V gives CDR1 KGHSH, CDR2 LQKENI. This CDR3 spans 14 amino acids.

This clonotype was picked up many times. The chain employs TRBV28 and TRBJ2-4, with D tentatively TRBD1 or TRBD2 (6 bases each). This CDR3 spans 14 amino acids. Germline CDR1 and CDR2: MDHEN and SYDVKM. Trimming pared 5 bases from V and 5 bases from J, leaving 13 bases between. The chain's CDR3 is CASSDQGGQNIQYF. The CDR3 DNA reads TGTGCCAGCAGTGACCAAGGGGGGCAAAACATTCAGTACTTC.

This clonotype was recorded many times. DNA for the CDR3: TGCAGTGCGCTCGAATCCTACGAGCAGTACTTC. The encoded protein is CSALESYEQYF. This chain uses TRBV20-1 with TRBJ2-7; no reliable D call. The germline gives CDR1 DFQATT, CDR2 SNEGSKA (reference sequence). V was cut by 6 bases and J by 1 base, with 7 bases left in between. This CDR3 has 11 amino acids.

This clonotype showed up just a few times. The genes are TRBV20-1 and TRBJ2-3; the match to TRBD2 covers 7 bases. The CDR3 is 15 residues long. Germline CDR1 DFQATT, CDR2 SNEGSKA (reference sequence). V lost 0 bases to trimming and J lost 1 base; unmatched junction nucleotides: 4. The CDR3 DNA reads as TGCAGTGCTAGAGAATCCAGCGGGGGCACAGATACGCAGTATTTT. Translation gives CSARESSGGTDTQYF.

The sample holds many counts of this clonotype. One end of the junction does not line up with germline, which may come from a read error. This chain uses TRBV5-1 with TRBJ1-5; D uncertain. Germline V lookup: CDR1 SGHRS, CDR2 YFSETQ. The CDR3 totals 15 residues. In DNA, the CDR3 is TGTGCCAGCAGCTTAGGTGGATATAGCAATCAGCCCCAGCATTTT. Translated, it gives CASSLGGYSNQPQHF.

The chain has TRBV20-1 and TRBJ2-3; 15 bases agree with TRBD2. The CDR3 is made up of 17 amino acids. V lost 3 bases and J lost 6; bases outside the gene matches: 10. Germline V gene data show CDR1 as DFQATT and CDR2 as SNEGSKA (reference sequence). The CDR3 region is CSARLLGTSGGWDTQYF. The CDR3 coding sequence is TGCAGTGCTAGGCTTCTTGGGACTAGCGGGGGGTGGGATACGCAGTATTTT.

This clonotype was counted at least ten times. This rearrangement joins TRBV2 to TRBJ2-1; the match to TRBD1 covers 7 bases. Germline loops: CDR1 SNHLY, CDR2 FYNNEI. The CDR3 is made up of 14 amino acids. Losses at the gene ends were 8 bases for V and 4 bases for J; bases not matched to a gene: 8. The CDR3 DNA reads as TGTGCCAGCGGCCGGGACAGAGCATACAATGAGCAGTTCTTC. This gives the protein CASGRDRAYNEQFF.

Details on this clonotype: This CDR3 fails to terminate in the conserved phenylalanine or tryptophan, so it likely reflects a read error. The rearrangement joins TRBV5-1 to TRBJ1-5, with TRBD1 matching over 7 bases. V trimming: 0 bases; J trimming: 7 bases; junction bases outside the gene matches: 7. This CDR3 comprises 15 residues. Germline V gene lookup returns CDR1 SGHRS and CDR2 YFSETQ. DNA for the CDR3: TGCGCCAGCAGCTTGGAGGGGGCGGCATTCCAGCCCCAGCATATT. This sequence encodes CASSLEGAAFQPQHI.